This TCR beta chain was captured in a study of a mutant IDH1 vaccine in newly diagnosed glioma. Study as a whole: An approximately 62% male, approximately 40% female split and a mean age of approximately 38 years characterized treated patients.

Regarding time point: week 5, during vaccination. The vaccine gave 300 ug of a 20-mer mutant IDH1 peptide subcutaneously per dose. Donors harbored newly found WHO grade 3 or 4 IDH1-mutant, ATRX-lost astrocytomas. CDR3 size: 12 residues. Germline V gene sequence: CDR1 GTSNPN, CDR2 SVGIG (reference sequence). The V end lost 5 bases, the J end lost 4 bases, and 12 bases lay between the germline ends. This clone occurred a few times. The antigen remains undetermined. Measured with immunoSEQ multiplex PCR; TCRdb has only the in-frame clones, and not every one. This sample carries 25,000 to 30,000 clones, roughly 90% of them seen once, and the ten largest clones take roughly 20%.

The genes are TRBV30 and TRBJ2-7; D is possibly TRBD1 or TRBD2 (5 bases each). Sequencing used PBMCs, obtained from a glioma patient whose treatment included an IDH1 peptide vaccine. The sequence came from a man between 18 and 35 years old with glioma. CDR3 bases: TGTGCCTGGGGGGGAGAACCGTACGAGCAGTACTTC. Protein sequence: CAWGGEPYEQYF.